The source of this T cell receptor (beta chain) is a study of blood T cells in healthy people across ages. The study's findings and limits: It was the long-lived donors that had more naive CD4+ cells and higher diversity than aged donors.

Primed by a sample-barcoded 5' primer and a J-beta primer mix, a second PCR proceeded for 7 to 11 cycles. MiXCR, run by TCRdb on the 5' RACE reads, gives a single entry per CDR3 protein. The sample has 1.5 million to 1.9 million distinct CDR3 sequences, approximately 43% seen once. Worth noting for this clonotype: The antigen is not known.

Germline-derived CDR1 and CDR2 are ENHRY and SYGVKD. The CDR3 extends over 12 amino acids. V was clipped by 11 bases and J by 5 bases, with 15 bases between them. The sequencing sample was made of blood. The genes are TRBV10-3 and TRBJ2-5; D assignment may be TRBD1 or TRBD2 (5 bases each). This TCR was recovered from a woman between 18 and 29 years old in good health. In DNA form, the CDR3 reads TGTGCCGTCGGGCTCGGGGCGGAGACCCAGTACTTC. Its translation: CAVGLGAETQYF.